The 3 T cell receptor beta chains below were found in one sample sequenced in a study of tumor and adjacent non-tumor tissue in lung cancer. TCRbeta libraries were built with three rounds of nested PCR, modified from ARM-PCR. MiXCR was run by TCRdb on the multiplex PCR reads, yielding one entry per CDR3 protein. The sample includes 200,000 to 250,000 distinct CDR3 sequences, 60% to 75% of them seen just once. RNA was extracted from bulk tissue without any cell sorting. Material for sequencing was lung tumor tissue. These receptors were obtained from a man aged 55 to 70 with non-small cell lung cancer.

A remark on this clonotype: At one end, the junction sequence differs from germline, possibly due to a read error. The rearrangement links TRBV4-3 to TRBJ1-2, with TRBD1 matching 7 bases. CDR3 length equals 14 residues. The germline V gene has CDR1 LGHNA and CDR2 YSLEER. CDR3 protein: CTSNQQGTAYGYTF. As DNA, the CDR3 is TGCACCAGCAACCAGCAAGGGACAGCCTATGGCTACACCTTC.

This clonotype was recorded only once. Since no conserved phenylalanine or tryptophan closes the CDR3, a read error is the likely cause. Because the CDR3's place on the DNA is in doubt, the DNA is left out and the CDR3 is given as listed by TCRdb. The gene calls are TRBV20-1 and TRBJ2-1. The CDR3 contains 11 residues when both ends are counted. Looked up from germline, CDR1 is DFQATT and CDR2 is SNEGSKA (reference sequence). The CDR3 loop reads CSASRNPDVIL.

Comment on this clonotype: At one boundary the junction diverges from the germline segment, which might be a read error. This sequence joins TRBV11-3 and TRBJ2-5; D gene uncertain. Germline V gene lookup returns CDR1 SGHNT and CDR2 YENEEA. The CDR3 covers 14 residues. CDR3 region: CASSLGTVQETQNF. The CDR3 nucleotides are TGTGCTAGCAGCTTAGGTACAGTGCAAGAGACCCAGAACTTC. The whole variable domain, filled in from reference TRBV11-3 and TRBJ2-5, reads EAGVVQSPRYKIIEKKQPVAFWCNPISGHNTLYWYLQNLGQGPELLIRYENEEAVDDSQLPKDRFSAERLKGVDSTLKIQPAELGDSAVYLCASSLGTVQETQNFGPGTRLLVL.